These T cell receptor beta chains were read from a single sample in a study of glioma-infiltrating T cells. TCRdb called the multiplex PCR reads again in MiXCR, with one record for every CDR3 protein. The data show around 350,000 distinct CDR3 sequences, with around 45% seen just once and around 13% held by the top ten. Specimen: glioma tissue, nonneoplastic brain tissue, or PBMCs (not recorded which). These receptor sequences come from a human donor with low-grade glioma or glioblastoma, undergoing nonglioma brain surgery, or in good health (not recorded which). The CDR3 runs from the conserved cysteine through the conserved F or W. D genes are given only for firm matches. Size is stated for part of the rows, as once, few or many counts, or as a class when the clone is expanded.

. | TRBJ2-5 | 13 | TRBV2 | few | TGTGCCAGCAGTGCTGAACAGCAAGAGACCCAGTACTTC | CASSAEQQETQYF
. | TRBJ2-7 | 14 | TRBV4-3 | . | TGCGCCAGCAGCCAAGATCTCCAGGACTACGAGCAGTACTTC | CASSQDLQDYEQYF
. | TRBJ1-1 | 8 | TRBV20-1 | many | TGCAGTGCTCCCGAGGCTTTCTTT | CSAPEAFF
. | TRBJ1-2 | 14 | TRBV5-4 | . | TGTGCCAGCAGCTTGCTGGAGGGGCCCTATGGCTACACCTTC | CASSLLEGPYGYTF
. | TRBJ1-6 | 14 | TRBV27 | many | TGTGCCAGCAGTCTAACAGGGTCATATTCACCCCTCCACTTT | CASSLTGSYSPLHF
. | TRBJ2-7 | 15 | TRBV6-2/TRBV6-3 | . | TGTGCCAGCAGTTACCCCGTGACTAGAAGCTACGAGCAGTACTTC | CASSYPVTRSYEQYF
TRBD2 | TRBJ2-3 | 16 | TRBV28 | many | TGTGCCAGCAGTTTATTTCTAGCGGCAAGCACAGATACGCAGTATTTT | CASSLFLAASTDTQYF
. | TRBJ2-4 | 17 | TRBV28 | few | TGTGCCAGCAGTTTAACGGGCCAGGGAATGGGCAAAAACATTCAGTACTTC | CASSLTGQGMGKNIQYF
. | TRBJ2-7 | 14 | TRBV7-2 | many | TGTGCCAGCAGCTTAGCGTCTAGGTCCTACGAGCAGTACTTC | CASSLASRSYEQYF
. | TRBJ2-3 | 20 | TRBV4-2 | . | TGTGCCAGCAGCCAAGAACTAAAGTTTAGTATGGGTTTATCCGCAGATACGCAGTATTTT | CASSQELKFSMGLSADTQYF
TRBD2 | TRBJ2-7 | 17 | TRBV7-3 | . | TGTGCCAGCAGCCTACCCAGCGGGGGACCAGCGGGAGACGAGCAGTACTTC | CASSLPSGGPAGDEQYF
TRBD2 | TRBJ2-1 | 16 | TRBV4-3 | . | TGCGCCAGCAGCCAGGGAAAGACTAGCGGGAGCAATGAGCAGTTCTTT | CASSQGKTSGSNEQFF
. | TRBJ2-7 | 17 | TRBV28 | . | TGTGCCAGCAGTTTATATGGAGGGGCACGGTCAACCTACGAGCAGTACTTC | CASSLYGGARSTYEQYF
TRBD1 | TRBJ1-1 | 16 | TRBV19 | once | TGTGCCAGTAGTATTTCCTCGCAGGGGGCGAACACTGAAGCTTTCTTT | CASSISSQGANTEAFF
TRBD2 | TRBJ2-5 | 17 | TRBV6-2/TRBV6-3 | many | TGTGCCAGCAGTGACTGGGCCGGGACTAGCGGACAAGAGACCCAGTACTTC | CASSDWAGTSGQETQYF
TRBD2 | TRBJ2-3 | 16 | TRBV27 | many | TGTGCCAGCAGTTTCCTGGCGGGAGGGCTCACAGATACGCAGTATTTT | CASSFLAGGLTDTQYF
. | TRBJ2-7 | 15 | TRBV7-7 | . | TGTGCTAGCAGCTGGGAACTAGAAGCATTGTACGAGCAGTACTTC | CASSWELEALYEQYF
TRBD2 | TRBJ2-3 | 12 | TRBV29-1 | . | TGCAGCCTACACCCGGGGGGAGATACGCAGTATTTT | CSLHPGGDTQYF
. | TRBJ2-2 | 14 | TRBV2 | . | TGTGCCAGCAGGTCAACAGCGAACACCGGGGAGCCGTTTTTT | CASRSTANTGEPFF
TRBD1 | TRBJ2-1 | 16 | TRBV25-1 | . | TGTGCCAGCATGGCTCTCGGACAGGGAAATTTCTATGAGCAGTTCTTC | CASMALGQGNFYEQFF
. | TRBJ2-1 | 16 | TRBV10-3 | . | TGTGCCATCAAAAGGACCGCGGGATCAACATTCGATGAGCAGTTCTTC | CAIKRTAGSTFDEQFF
TRBD1 | TRBJ1-2 | 14 | TRBV28 | few | TGTGCCAGCAGTTTAGGACAGGGGATATATGGCTACACCTTC | CASSLGQGIYGYTF
TRBD2 | TRBJ2-1 | 15 | TRBV20-1 | . | TGCAGTGCCGAAAAAGGACTAGCGGGAGACAATGAGCAGTTCTTC | CSAEKGLAGDNEQFF
. | TRBJ2-1 | 14 | TRBV2 | . | TGTGCCAGCAGAGACACCACTAGCTACAATGAGCAGTTCTTC | CASRDTTSYNEQFF
. | TRBJ2-1 | 13 | TRBV7-3 | many | TGTGCCAGCAGCTTGTCAACTTTAGGGATGCAGTTCTTC | CASSLSTLGMQFF
TRBD2 | TRBJ2-7 | 16 | TRBV7-9 | few | TGTGCCACCGGACTAGCGGGAGGGCCAAGTTTCTACGAGCAGTACTTC | CATGLAGGPSFYEQYF
TRBD1 | TRBJ2-7 | 15 | TRBV10-3 | few | TGTGCCATCAGTGGCGCCAGGGGGCAGCGCCACGAGCAGTACTTC | CAISGARGQRHEQYF
. | TRBJ1-5 | 14 | TRBV7-2 | . | TGTGCCAGCAGCCAGGAGGGGATTCCTCAGCCCCAGCATTTT | CASSQEGIPQPQHF
TRBD2 | TRBJ2-5 | 16 | TRBV29-1 | . | TGCAGGGTCAAAGGGAAAGTTAGCGGGAGTGTGGAGACCCAGTACTTC | CRVKGKVSGSVETQYF